These 15 T cell receptor beta chains share one sample of origin, sequenced in a study of technical replicates of blood from a handful of donors. Some clones are missing from TCRdb's copy, which holds only in-frame ones; the method was immunoSEQ multiplex PCR. The table has tens of thousands of clones, roughly 95% seen once. Input material: T cells isolated from PBMCs. The receptors were sampled from a human donor in good health.

This chain uses TRBV27 with TRBJ2-1; TRBD2 is a possible D gene (6 bases). Germline V gene data show CDR1 as MNHEY and CDR2 as SMNVEV (reference sequence). V was trimmed by 5 bases and J by 3 bases, leaving 17 bases between them. The CDR3 is 16 residues long. The CDR3 here is CASSTLLATSYNEQFF. CDR3 in DNA: TGTGCCAGCAGTACCCTTCTAGCGACCAGCTACAATGAGCAGTTCTTC.

The rearrangement joins TRBV7-9 to TRBJ2-2; 9 positions agree with TRBD2. Germline assignment: CDR1 SEHNR and CDR2 FQNEAQ (reference sequence). The trim removed 1 base at V and 3 bases at J, leaving 3 bases unmatched. The CDR3 is made up of 16 amino acids. The CDR3, as DNA: TGTGCCAGCAGCTTAGGAGCGGGAGGCGACACCGGGGAGCTGTTTTTT. Its translation: CASSLGAGGDTGELFF.

The chain links TRBV4-1 to TRBJ2-3; D possibly corresponds to TRBD2 (6 bases). The ends were cut back, 2 bases at V and 3 bases at J, with 15 bases in the middle. Germline CDR1 reads MGHRA; CDR2 reads YSYEKL. This CDR3 is 16 amino acids long. CDR3: CASSQSPSGGTDTQYF. Here the CDR3 DNA reads TGCGCCAGCAGCCAATCCCCTAGTGGGGGGACAGATACGCAGTATTTT.

V is TRBV5-1 and J is TRBJ2-3; 11 bases agree with TRBD2. Germline V gene data show CDR1 as SGHRS and CDR2 as YFSETQ. The CDR3 is 15 amino acids. Trimming at V came to 4 bases and at J to 2 bases, leaving 3 bases not matched to a gene. CDR3 region: CASSIAGGPTDTQYF. CDR3 coding DNA: TGCGCCAGCAGCATAGCGGGAGGGCCCACAGATACGCAGTATTTT.

The chain couples TRBV4-3 to TRBJ1-3; a possible D gene is TRBD1 (6 bases). The CDR3 spans 16 residues. Germline V gene lookup returns CDR1 LGHNA and CDR2 YSLEER. The V end was cut by 0 bases, the J end by 4 bases, with 13 bases between. The CDR3 DNA follows: TGCGCCAGCAGCCAAGATCGGGAAGGGGGAGGAAACACCATATATTTT. Translation gives CASSQDREGGGNTIYF.

This chain connects TRBV2 to TRBJ2-2, with 14 bases fitting TRBD2. CDR1 is SNHLY, CDR2 FYNNEI, per germline. With 6 bases clipped from V and 7 bases from J, the junction kept 4 bases outside the gene matches. CDR3 size: 15 residues. The CDR3 nucleotides read TGTGCCAGCAGGCCGGGACTAGCGGGAGACGGGGAGCTGTTTTTT. Protein sequence: CASRPGLAGDGELFF.

The gene calls are TRBV10-1 and TRBJ1-2; D possibly corresponds to TRBD1 (5 bases). Trimming left V 6 bases short and J 5 bases short, with 7 bases between. The CDR3 sequence is 11 residues long. Germline CDR1 and CDR2: WNHNN and SYGVQD (reference sequence). The CDR3 loop reads CASSHRYGYTF. DNA of the CDR3: TGCGCCAGCAGCCACAGGTATGGCTACACCTTC.

The rearrangement joins TRBV6-1 to TRBJ1-4; unclear D gene. Germline V gene lookup returns CDR1 MNHNS and CDR2 SASEGT. V lost 8 bases and J 8 bases, leaving 18 bases between the germline ends. CDR3 size: 14 residues. CDR3 DNA: TGTGCCAGCTGTATGAGGTCCCGGGAGGAAAAACTGTTTTTT. Encoded protein: CASCMRSREEKLFF.

The chain recombines TRBV30 with TRBJ1-3; perhaps TRBD1 as D (6 bases). Trimming took 2 bases from V and 2 from J, leaving 7 bases between them. Per germline, CDR1 GTSNPN and CDR2 SVGIG (reference sequence). CDR3 length equals 13 residues. The CDR3 bases are TGTGCCTGGAGTCCAGGGGCTGGAAACACCATATATTTT. As protein: CAWSPGAGNTIYF.

The CDR3 loop reads CSVGTGKDQPQHF. The CDR3 bases are TGCAGCGTTGGGACAGGGAAAGATCAGCCCCAGCATTTT. This chain joins TRBV29-1 and TRBJ1-5; 8 nucleotides agree with TRBD1. The CDR3 spans 13 residues. Per germline, CDR1 SQVTM and CDR2 ANQGSEA. The ends lost 4 bases at V and 5 bases at J; junction bases unmatched: 4.

The chain carries TRBV7-2 and TRBJ1-5; D is ambiguous. Deletions cut 2 bases from V and 5 bases from J, with 4 bases between. The CDR3 contains 12 residues. Germline CDR1 SGHTA, CDR2 FQGNSA. The CDR3 loop is CASSLSYQPQHF. The CDR3 coding sequence is TGTGCCAGCAGCTTATCGTATCAGCCCCAGCATTTT.

The chain carries TRBV19 and TRBJ2-7; TRBD1 aligns across 9 bases. CDR1 LNHDA and CDR2 SQIVND come from the germline V gene (reference sequence). V was pared by 7 bases and J by 2 bases, with 9 bases of the junction left unmatched. The length of the CDR3 is 15 residues. The CDR3 region has the DNA TGTGCCAGTACTCCCGGGACAGGGAGGACCTACGAGCAGTACTTC. Residues: CASTPGTGRTYEQYF.

This rearrangement joins TRBV9 to TRBJ2-7, with D perhaps matching TRBD1 (6 bases). Deletions cut 3 bases from V and 3 bases from J, with 13 bases between. The CDR3 contains 14 residues. Per germline, CDR1 SGDLS and CDR2 YYNGEE. The CDR3 region is CASSGTRDNYEQYF. Written as DNA, the CDR3 is TGTGCCAGCAGCGGAACCCGGGACAACTACGAGCAGTACTTC.

The chain has TRBV27 and TRBJ1-2; 8 bases are shared with TRBD1. CDR1 and CDR2 from the germline V gene are MNHEY and SMNVEV (reference sequence). The CDR3 spans 16 residues. Germline trimming cut 1 base from V and 0 bases from J; bases unmatched to any gene: 4. The CDR3 coding sequence is TGTGCCAGCAGTTTATGGGTACAGGGGGCTAACTATGGCTACACCTTC. This translates into CASSLWVQGANYGYTF.

The chain links TRBV27 to TRBJ2-5; TRBD2 is a possible D gene (6 bases). Germline CDR1 and CDR2: MNHEY and SMNVEV (reference sequence). The CDR3 is 14 residues long. Trimming removed 7 bases at V and 5 bases at J, with 17 bases between. The CDR3 nucleotides read TGTGCCAGCAAGGGACGGGAGTCTCGGGAGACCCAGTACTTC. It translates to CASKGRESRETQYF.